Each of the 23 T cell receptor beta chains below was sequenced from the same sample in a study of T cells in women clearing cervical HPV infection. Using immunoSEQ multiplex PCR, the repertoire was profiled, and TCRdb retains in-frame clones only, with some absent. The sample spans around 39,000 clones; the ten largest clones claim 6.4%. Material for sequencing was blood buffy coat. These receptors were collected from a woman between 18 and 70 years old with a cervical HPV16 infection that either progressed to CIN3+ or cleared (not recorded which).

Comment on this clone: Read data end 3 residues before the CDR3 end; the end is taken from the germline J gene. The chain couples TRBV2 to TRBJ2-3, with D possibly being TRBD1 (6 bases). The ends were cut back, 6 bases at V and 6 bases at J, with 13 bases in the middle. The CDR3 is made up of 13 amino acids. Looked up from germline, CDR1 is SNHLY and CDR2 is FYNNEI. Incomplete CDR3 DNA: TGTGCCAGCAGCAAGGGGGATCGTGATACG. This sequence encodes CASSKGDRDT. Given in full, the CDR3 is CASSKGDRDTQYF.

As to this clone: The read halts 3 residues ahead of the CDR3 end, with the missing end drawn from the germline J gene. The chain links TRBV14 to TRBJ1-1; tentatively, D is TRBD1 (6 bases). Germline CDR1 and CDR2: SGHDN and FVKESK. This CDR3 has 14 amino acids. V was shortened by 5 bases and J by 4 bases, with 14 bases between the two germline ends. The CDR3 sequence: CASSFHGQFTEAFF. The DNA read from the CDR3 is TGTGCCAGCAGCTTTCACGGACAGTTCACTGAA.

As concerns this clone: The sequence runs out 3 residues before the end of the CDR3; the remainder is reconstructed from the germline J gene. The genes are TRBV6-1 and TRBJ1-5; D might be TRBD1 (6 bases). V lost 8 bases and J 4 bases, leaving 12 bases between the germline ends. Per the germline V gene, CDR1 is MNHNS and CDR2 is SASEGT. This CDR3 region has 13 residues. The CDR3 loop is CASCGTPNQPQHF. The sequenced part of the CDR3 DNA is TGTGCCAGCTGTGGGACACCAAATCAGCCC.

As to this clone: The sequence runs out 3 residues before the end of the CDR3; the remainder is reconstructed from the germline J gene. V is TRBV19 and J is TRBJ1-5; 8 bases match TRBD1. J was trimmed by 3 bases and V by 8 bases; bases with no gene match: 6. Germline V gene data show CDR1 as LNHDA and CDR2 as SQIVND (reference sequence). The CDR3 consists of 14 residues. Partial CDR3 DNA: TGTGCCAGTGGCTCGGACAGGGACAATCAGCCC. This translates into CASGSDRDNQP. The whole CDR3 sequence is CASGSDRDNQPQHF.

To note about this clone: The read finishes 3 residues shy of the CDR3 end, and the germline J gene is used to complete it. The chain has TRBV15 and TRBJ1-1; 10 bases line up with TRBD1. There are 15 residues in the CDR3. The germline CDR1 and CDR2 sequences are LNHNV and YYDKDF (reference sequence). Trimming cost V 2 bases and J 4 bases; bases outside gene matches: 4. The covered CDR3 bases are TGTGCCACCAGCAGACCTAGACAGGGGGCCACTGAA. Its translation: CATSRPRQGATE. Given in full, the CDR3 is CATSRPRQGATEAFF.

Concerning this clone: The read terminates 3 residues ahead of where the CDR3 ends, so the germline J gene completes it. The chain recombines TRBV19 with TRBJ2-2, with unresolved D. The CDR3 covers 13 residues. Germline V CDR1 and CDR2: LNHDA, SQIVND (reference sequence). The CDR3 protein is CATSDMFKEKLFF. The covered CDR3 bases are TGTGCCACTTCCGACATGTTTAAGGAAAAG.

A remark on this clone: Read sequence stops 3 residues before the CDR3 end, and the germline J gene provides the missing end. The V gene is TRBV18, the J gene TRBJ1-5, with D unresolved. V dropped 3 bases and J dropped 0 bases, with 3 bases sitting between them. In germline, CDR1 is KGHSH, CDR2 LQKENI. This CDR3 has 13 residues. CDR3 loop: CASSPHSNQPQHF. The CDR3 DNA, read in part, is TGTGCCAGCTCACCCCATAGCAATCAGCCC.

About this clone: Read sequence stops 3 residues before the CDR3 end, and the germline J gene provides the missing end. This chain joins TRBV20-1 and TRBJ2-5; 8 bases agree with TRBD1. CDR3 length: 13 amino acids. From germline, CDR1 is DFQATT and CDR2 SNEGSKA (reference sequence). V shed 6 bases and J 5 bases; nucleotides not matched to a gene: 8. CDR3 DNA (partial): TGCAGTGCGAGCGACAGGGGATGGGAGACC. Translated: CSASDRGWET. The full CDR3 is CSASDRGWETQYF.

Frequency places this clone as medium-sized. The read comes to an end 3 residues before the CDR3 does, leaving the germline J gene to fill in the end. The chain couples TRBV19 to TRBJ2-7, with 10 bases matching TRBD2. CDR3 length: 18 residues. The junction had 12 bases not matched to a gene; V was cut back by 4 bases and J by 0 bases. Germline values: CDR1 LNHDA, CDR2 SQIVND (reference sequence). The CDR3 bases that were read are TGTGCCAGTAGTAACCACCCCCAACTAGCGGGGAGCTCCTACGAG. This sequence encodes CASSNHPQLAGSSYE. The whole CDR3 sequence is CASSNHPQLAGSSYEQYF.

Concerning this clone: The read ends 3 residues early relative to the CDR3; the germline J gene fills the gap. The chain links TRBV10-3 to TRBJ2-2; possible D gene TRBD1, 6 bases. This CDR3 contains 15 residues. CDR1 and CDR2 from the germline V gene are ENHRY and SYGVKD. V lost 8 bases and J lost 1, with 14 bases in between. CDR3 DNA, as far as it was read: TGTGCCATCGGTAAGGGGGAACGGAACACCGGGGAG. This gives the protein CAIGKGERNTGE. The whole CDR3 sequence reads CAIGKGERNTGELFF.

A word on this clone: The read halts 3 residues ahead of the CDR3 end, with the missing end drawn from the germline J gene. V usage is TRBV19 and J usage is TRBJ1-2; a weak D match, TRBD1 (5 bases). The CDR3 has 15 amino acids. Per germline, CDR1 LNHDA and CDR2 SQIVND (reference sequence). The V end was cut by 7 bases, the J end by 4 bases, with 19 bases between. The CDR3 DNA, read in part, is TGTGCCAGTACTAAATCTTTTGACAGCCTCTATGGC. This sequence encodes CASTKSFDSLYG. The full CDR3 is CASTKSFDSLYGYTF.

On this clone itself: The read gets to within 3 residues of the CDR3 end, and the germline J gene fills in the rest. The rearrangement uses TRBV7-2 and TRBJ1-2, with D uncertain. CDR3 size: 15 residues. Per the germline V gene, CDR1 is SGHTA and CDR2 is FQGNSA. The CDR3 region is CASSLGGSMYNDYTF. The DNA read from the CDR3 is TGTGCCAGCAGCTTAGGCGGGAGCATGTACAATGAC. Full variable domain (rest looked up from reference TRBV7-2 and TRBJ1-2): GAGVSQSPSNKVTEKGKDVELRCDPISGHTALYWYRQSLGQGLEFLIYFQGNSAPDKSGLPSDRFSAERTGGSVSTLTIQRTQQEDSAVYLCASSLGGSMYNDYTFGSGTRLTVV.

Regarding this clone: The sequence runs out 3 residues before the end of the CDR3; the remainder is reconstructed from the germline J gene. The rearrangement links TRBV7-9 to TRBJ2-2; unclear D gene. CDR1 is SEHNR and CDR2 is FQNEAQ in the germline V gene (reference sequence). This CDR3 comprises 12 residues. This chain's CDR3 is CASSLEAPPLFF. CDR3 DNA, as far as it was read: TGTGCCAGCAGCTTAGAGGCCCCACCG.

Comment on this clone: Sequencing ends 3 residues short of the CDR3 end; the germline J gene provides the rest. The chain combines TRBV5-1 with TRBJ2-3, with D possibly matching TRBD2 (5 bases). The CDR3 contains 13 residues. The germline V gene encodes CDR1 SGHRS and CDR2 YFSETQ. V was cut by 4 bases and J by 4 bases, with 10 bases left in between. The CDR3 here is CASSPTRSDTQYF. The sequenced CDR3 bases are TGCGCCAGCAGCCCTACTAGATCAGATACG.

Worth noting for this clone: The read ends 3 residues before the CDR3 terminus; that terminus is restored from the germline J gene. The rearrangement uses TRBV2 and TRBJ1-2; weak D call: TRBD1 (5 bases). This CDR3 is built from 15 residues. Germline V gene data show CDR1 as SNHLY and CDR2 as FYNNEI. This chain's CDR3 is CASSTGTRSTDTYTF. Incomplete CDR3 DNA: TGTGCCAGCTCAACCGGGACTAGATCCACAGATACC.

On this clone itself: Read data end 3 residues before the CDR3 end; the end is taken from the germline J gene. This chain uses TRBV19 with TRBJ1-1; D might be TRBD1 (6 bases). The CDR3 has 13 residues. Germline V CDR1 and CDR2: LNHDA, SQIVND (reference sequence). CDR3 sequence reads: CASIDWTVTEAFF. The DNA read from the CDR3 is TGTGCCAGTATAGACTGGACAGTCACCGAA.

The part of the CDR3 DNA that was read is TGTGCCAGCAGCTTAGACAGGGTCGAG. Protein: CASSLDRVE. In full, the CDR3 is CASSLDRVEQYF. This sequence joins TRBV11-2 and TRBJ2-7, with a tentative D call TRBD1 (5 bases). The read gets to within 3 residues of the CDR3 end, and the germline J gene fills in the rest. Between the trimmed V and J ends, which lost 0 bases and 6 bases, there was a span of 6 bases. Germline loops: CDR1 SGHAT, CDR2 FQNNGV. The CDR3 is made up of 12 amino acids.

Concerning this clone: The read ends 3 residues before the CDR3 terminus; that terminus is restored from the germline J gene. The V call is TRBV2, the J call TRBJ1-4; D unresolved. Germline CDR1 and CDR2: SNHLY and FYNNEI. The CDR3 has 15 residues. The sequenced part of the CDR3 DNA is TGTGCCAGCAGTGAAGAGTACGCCTATAATTCACCA. Encoded protein: CASSEEYAYNSP. The CDR3 as a whole reads CASSEEYAYNSPLFF. Supplemented by reference TRBV2 and TRBJ1-4, the full variable domain reads EPEVTQTPSHQVTQMGQEVILRCVPISNHLYFYWYRQILGQKVEFLVSFYNNEISEKSEIFDDQFSVERPDGSNFTLKIRSTKLEDSAMYFCASSEEYAYNSPLFFGSGTQLSVL.

In regard to this clone: The read stops 3 residues short of the end of the CDR3; the missing end is completed from the germline J gene. V gene TRBV9 combines with J gene TRBJ2-3; D remains ambiguous. Trimming pared 0 bases from V and 0 bases from J, leaving 17 bases between. The CDR3 runs 18 residues. CDR1 and CDR2 (germline): SGDLS, YYNGEE. The CDR3 bases that were read are TGTGCCAGCAGCGTAGGGCTAGGAAGGCCCTCTAGCACAGATACG. This sequence encodes CASSVGLGRPSSTDT. The full CDR3 sequence reads CASSVGLGRPSSTDTQYF.

To note about this clone: Read sequence stops 3 residues before the CDR3 end, and the germline J gene provides the missing end. The V gene is TRBV20-1, the J gene TRBJ2-5; D is unclear. The V and J ends lost 5 bases and 4 bases respectively, with 14 bases between them. CDR1 DFQATT and CDR2 SNEGSKA come from the germline V gene (reference sequence). The length of the CDR3 is 13 residues. CDR3 DNA (partial): TGCAGTGCTTCAGGTGCCCCTTCAGAGACC. Translation: CSASGAPSET. The entire CDR3 protein reads CSASGAPSETQYF.

A note on this clone: The read terminates 3 residues ahead of where the CDR3 ends, so the germline J gene completes it. The chain has TRBV5-1 and TRBJ2-5; no firm D call. The CDR3 has 17 amino acids. From germline, CDR1 is SGHRS and CDR2 YFSETQ. V shed 3 bases and J shed 1 base, with 19 bases lying between them. The CDR3: CASSSQIVGQLQETQYF. The CDR3 DNA, read in part, is TGCGCCAGCAGCTCGCAGATCGTTGGGCAGCTCCAAGAGACC.

Notes on this clone: Read data end 3 residues before the CDR3 end; the end is taken from the germline J gene. The V call is TRBV29-1, the J call TRBJ1-1; possibly TRBD1 for D (6 bases). Trimming shortened V by 5 bases and J by 4 bases, and 14 bases separated the two germline ends. Germline V gene sequence: CDR1 SQVTM, CDR2 ANQGSEA. The CDR3 covers 13 residues. The CDR3 DNA, read in part, is TGCAGCGTTTCCCAGGGGTTTGGCACTGAA. Translating gives CSVSQGFGTE. The full-length CDR3 reads as CSVSQGFGTEAFF.

With regard to this clone: The read ends 3 residues before the CDR3 terminus; that terminus is restored from the germline J gene. The rearrangement uses TRBV5-5 and TRBJ1-6, with TRBD1 identical over 10 bases. V was clipped by 2 bases and J by 10 bases; unmatched bases: 6. From germline, CDR1 is SGHKS and CDR2 YYEKEE (reference sequence). This CDR3 has 15 residues. The CDR3 spells CASSLQGTGVSPLHF. CDR3 bases read: TGTGCCAGCAGCTTACAAGGGACAGGGGTATCACCC.